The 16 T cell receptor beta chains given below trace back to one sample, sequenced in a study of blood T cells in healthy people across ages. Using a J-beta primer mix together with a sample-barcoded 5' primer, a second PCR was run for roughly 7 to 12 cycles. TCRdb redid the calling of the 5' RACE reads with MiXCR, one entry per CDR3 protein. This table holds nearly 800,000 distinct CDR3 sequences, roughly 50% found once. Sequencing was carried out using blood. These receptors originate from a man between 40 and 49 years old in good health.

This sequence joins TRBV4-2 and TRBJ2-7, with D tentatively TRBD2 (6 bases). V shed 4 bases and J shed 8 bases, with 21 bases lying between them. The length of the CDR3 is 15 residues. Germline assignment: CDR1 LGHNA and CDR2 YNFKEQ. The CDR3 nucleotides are TGTGCCAGCAGCCCCGGGACTCACTCTCCCAATAAGCAGTACTTC. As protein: CASSPGTHSPNKQYF.

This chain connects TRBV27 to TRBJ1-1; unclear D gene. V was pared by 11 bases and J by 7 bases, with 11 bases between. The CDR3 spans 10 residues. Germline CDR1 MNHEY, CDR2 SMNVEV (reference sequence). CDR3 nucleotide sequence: TGTGCCGTTGGACGGCTTGAAGCTTTCTTT. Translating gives CAVGRLEAFF.

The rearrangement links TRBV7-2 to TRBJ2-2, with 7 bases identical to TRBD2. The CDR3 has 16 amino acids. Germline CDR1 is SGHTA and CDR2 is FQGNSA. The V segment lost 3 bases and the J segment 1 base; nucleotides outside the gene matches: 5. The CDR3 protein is CASSLEASGNTGELFF. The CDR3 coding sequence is TGTGCCAGCAGCTTGGAGGCTAGCGGGAACACCGGGGAGCTGTTTTTT.

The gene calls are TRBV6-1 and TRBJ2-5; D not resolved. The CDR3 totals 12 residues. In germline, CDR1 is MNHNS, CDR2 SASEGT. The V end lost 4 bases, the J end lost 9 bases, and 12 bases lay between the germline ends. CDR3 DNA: TGTGCCAGCAGTGGTGGCTCTGGGGCCCAGTACTTC. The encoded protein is CASSGGSGAQYF.

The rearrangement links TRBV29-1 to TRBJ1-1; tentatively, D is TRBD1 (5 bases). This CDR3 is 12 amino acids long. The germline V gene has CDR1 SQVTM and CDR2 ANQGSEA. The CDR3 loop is CRGGSTNTEAFF. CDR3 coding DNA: TGCAGGGGGGGTAGTACGAACACTGAAGCTTTCTTT.

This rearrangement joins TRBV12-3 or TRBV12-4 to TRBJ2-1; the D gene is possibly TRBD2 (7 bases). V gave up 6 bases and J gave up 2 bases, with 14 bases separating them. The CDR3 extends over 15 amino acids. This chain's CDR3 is CASSLLGGPYNEQFF. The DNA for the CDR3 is TGTGCCAGCAGCCTCCTCGGGGGGCCCTACAATGAGCAGTTCTTC.

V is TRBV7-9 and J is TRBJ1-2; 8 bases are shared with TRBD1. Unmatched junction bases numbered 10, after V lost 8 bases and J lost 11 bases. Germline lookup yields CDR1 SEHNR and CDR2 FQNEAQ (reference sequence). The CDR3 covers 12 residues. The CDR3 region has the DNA TGTGCCAGCGATGGACAGGGTGGTTCTTACACCTTC. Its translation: CASDGQGGSYTF.

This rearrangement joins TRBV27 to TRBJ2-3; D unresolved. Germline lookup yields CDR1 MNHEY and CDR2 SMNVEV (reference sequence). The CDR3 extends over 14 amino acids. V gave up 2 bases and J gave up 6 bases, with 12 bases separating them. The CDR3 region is CASSLRLVDDTQYF. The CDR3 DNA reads TGTGCCAGCAGTTTACGTCTAGTTGACGATACGCAGTATTTT.

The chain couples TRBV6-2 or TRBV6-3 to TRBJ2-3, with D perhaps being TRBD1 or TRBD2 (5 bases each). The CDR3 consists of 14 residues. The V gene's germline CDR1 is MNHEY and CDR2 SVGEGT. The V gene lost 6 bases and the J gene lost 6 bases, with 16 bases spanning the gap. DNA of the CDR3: TGTGCCAGCAGACGGGGCCAGAATGGGGATACGCAGTATTTT. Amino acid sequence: CASRRGQNGDTQYF.

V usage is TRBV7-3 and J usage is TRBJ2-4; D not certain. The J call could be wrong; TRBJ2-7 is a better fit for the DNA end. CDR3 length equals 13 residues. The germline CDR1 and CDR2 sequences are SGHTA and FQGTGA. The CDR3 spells CASSPYNSYEQYF. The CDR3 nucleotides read TGTGCCAGCAGCCCGTATAACAGCTACGAGCAGTACTTC.

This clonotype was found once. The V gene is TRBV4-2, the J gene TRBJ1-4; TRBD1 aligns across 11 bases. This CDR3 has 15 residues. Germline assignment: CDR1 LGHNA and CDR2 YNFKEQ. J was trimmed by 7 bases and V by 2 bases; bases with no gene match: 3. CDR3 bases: TGTGCCAGCAGCCAAAGGACAGGGGGCGTTGAAAAACTGTTTTTT. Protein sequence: CASSQRTGGVEKLFF.

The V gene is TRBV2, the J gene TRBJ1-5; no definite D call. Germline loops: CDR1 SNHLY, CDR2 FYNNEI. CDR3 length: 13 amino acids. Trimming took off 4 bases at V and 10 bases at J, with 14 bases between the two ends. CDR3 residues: CASSGYPGQPQHF. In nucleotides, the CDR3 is TGTGCCAGCAGTGGGTATCCTGGCCAACCCCAGCATTTT.

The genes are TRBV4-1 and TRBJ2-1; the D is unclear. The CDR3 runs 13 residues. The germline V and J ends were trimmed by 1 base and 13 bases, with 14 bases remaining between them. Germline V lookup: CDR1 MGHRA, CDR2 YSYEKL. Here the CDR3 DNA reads TGCGCCAGCAGCCAAGGTCTAAGGGCTCAACAGTTCTTC. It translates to CASSQGLRAQQFF.

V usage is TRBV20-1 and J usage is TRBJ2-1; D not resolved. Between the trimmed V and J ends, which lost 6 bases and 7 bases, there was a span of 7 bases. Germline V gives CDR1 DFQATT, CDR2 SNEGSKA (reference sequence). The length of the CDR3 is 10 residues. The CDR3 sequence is CSAALNEQFF. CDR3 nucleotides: TGCAGTGCGGCTTTGAATGAGCAGTTCTTC.

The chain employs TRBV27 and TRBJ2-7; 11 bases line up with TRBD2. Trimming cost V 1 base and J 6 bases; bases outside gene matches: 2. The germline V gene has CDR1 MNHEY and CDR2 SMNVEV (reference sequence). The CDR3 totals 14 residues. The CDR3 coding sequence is TGTGCCAGCAGTTTATTAGCGGGAGGGGTCGAGCAGTACTTC. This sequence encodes CASSLLAGGVEQYF.

The CDR3 nucleotides are TGTGCCAGCAGTGAAGCGCTGGGACAGGGGTTTCAGCCCCAGCATTTT. Translation gives CASSEALGQGFQPQHF. V and J are TRBV2 and TRBJ1-5; TRBD1 agrees at 10 bases. The J segment lost 6 bases and the V segment lost 0 bases, leaving 5 bases of the junction unmatched. The germline CDR1 and CDR2 sequences are SNHLY and FYNNEI. This CDR3 comprises 16 residues.